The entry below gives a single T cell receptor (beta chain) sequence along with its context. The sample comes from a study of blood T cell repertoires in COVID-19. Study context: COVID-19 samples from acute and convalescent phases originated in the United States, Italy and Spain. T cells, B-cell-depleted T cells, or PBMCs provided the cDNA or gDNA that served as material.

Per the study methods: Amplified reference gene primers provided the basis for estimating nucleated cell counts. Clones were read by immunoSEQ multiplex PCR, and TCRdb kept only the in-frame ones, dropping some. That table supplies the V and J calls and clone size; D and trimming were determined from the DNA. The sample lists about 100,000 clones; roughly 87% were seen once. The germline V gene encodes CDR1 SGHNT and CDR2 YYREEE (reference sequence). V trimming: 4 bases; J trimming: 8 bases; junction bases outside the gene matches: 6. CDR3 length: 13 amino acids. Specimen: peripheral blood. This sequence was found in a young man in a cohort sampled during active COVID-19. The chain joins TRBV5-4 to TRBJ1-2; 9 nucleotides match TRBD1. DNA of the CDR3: TGTGCCAGCAGCCCGGGACAGGGTGAGGGCTACACCTTC. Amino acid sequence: CASSPGQGEGYTF.